The present entry profiles one T cell receptor (beta chain) with its context. The protocol was immunoSEQ multiplex PCR, while the TCRdb copy is restricted to in-frame clones and leaves out a portion. The repertoire holds about 57,000 clones, with 70% to 90% as singletons. V lost 0 bases, J lost 7 bases, and 5 bases stayed unmatched. Per germline, CDR1 SGHRS and CDR2 YFSETQ. The CDR3 length is 14 residues. The entry originates in a study of graft-versus-host responses after intestinal transplantation. The input for sequencing was PBMCs, taken 26 days after transplant. The receptor comes from a human patient who received an intestinal transplant, so some T cells may come from the graft donor. The chain joins TRBV5-1 to TRBJ2-3; 7 nucleotides line up with TRBD1. CDR3 sequence reads: CASSLGQGVNTQYF. The DNA of the CDR3 is TGCGCCAGCAGCTTGGGGCAGGGGGTAAATACGCAGTATTTT.